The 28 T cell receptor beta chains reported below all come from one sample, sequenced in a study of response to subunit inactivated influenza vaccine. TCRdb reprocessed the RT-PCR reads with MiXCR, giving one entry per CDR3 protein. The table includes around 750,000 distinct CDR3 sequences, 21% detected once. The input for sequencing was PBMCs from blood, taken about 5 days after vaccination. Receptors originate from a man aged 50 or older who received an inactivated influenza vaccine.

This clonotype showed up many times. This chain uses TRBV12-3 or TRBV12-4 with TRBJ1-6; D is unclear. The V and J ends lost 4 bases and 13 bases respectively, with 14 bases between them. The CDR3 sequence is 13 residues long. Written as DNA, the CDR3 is TGTGCCAGCAGTTCAGGACGGATCGTGCCCCTCCACTTT. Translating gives CASSSGRIVPLHF.

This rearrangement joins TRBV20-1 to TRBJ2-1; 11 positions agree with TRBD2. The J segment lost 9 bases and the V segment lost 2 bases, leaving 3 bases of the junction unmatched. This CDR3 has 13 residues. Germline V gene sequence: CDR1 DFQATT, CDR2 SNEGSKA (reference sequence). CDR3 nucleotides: TGCAGTGCTAGACTAGCGGGAGGCGGTGAGCAGTTCTTC. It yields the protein CSARLAGGGEQFF.

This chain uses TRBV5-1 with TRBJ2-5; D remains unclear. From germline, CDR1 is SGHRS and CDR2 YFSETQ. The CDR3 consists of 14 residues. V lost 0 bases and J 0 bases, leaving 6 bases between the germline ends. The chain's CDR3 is CASSLAQYQETQYF. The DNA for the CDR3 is TGCGCCAGCAGCTTGGCTCAGTACCAAGAGACCCAGTACTTC. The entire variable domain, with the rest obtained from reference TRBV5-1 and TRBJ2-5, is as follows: KAGVTQTPRYLIKTRGQQVTLSCSPISGHRSVSWYQQTPGQGLQFLFEYFSETQRNKGNFPGRFSGRQFSNSRSEMNVSTLELGDSALYLCASSLAQYQETQYFGPGTRLLVL.

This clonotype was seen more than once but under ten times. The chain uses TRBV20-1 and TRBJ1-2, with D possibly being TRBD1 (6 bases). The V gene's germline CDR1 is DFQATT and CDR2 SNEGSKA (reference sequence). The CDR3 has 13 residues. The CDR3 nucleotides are TGCAGCTTTCCGACAGGCCTAAACTATGGCTACACCTTC. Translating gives CSFPTGLNYGYTF.

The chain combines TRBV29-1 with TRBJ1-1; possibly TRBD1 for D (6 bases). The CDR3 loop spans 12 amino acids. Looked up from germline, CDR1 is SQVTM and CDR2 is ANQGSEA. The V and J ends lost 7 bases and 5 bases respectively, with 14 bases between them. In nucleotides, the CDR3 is TGCAGCGCTGGACAGTTTAGTACTGAAGCTTTCTTT. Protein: CSAGQFSTEAFF.

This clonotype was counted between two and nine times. CDR3 nucleotides: TGCGCCAGCAGCAGGATTCAGGGCACGAACACCGGGGAGCTGTTTTTT. Encoded protein: CASSRIQGTNTGELFF. This chain uses TRBV5-1 with TRBJ2-2; D is perhaps TRBD1 (5 bases). V lost 4 bases and J lost 0, with 13 bases in between. There are 16 residues in the CDR3. Germline V gene sequence: CDR1 SGHRS, CDR2 YFSETQ. Looking up the rest from reference TRBV5-1 and TRBJ2-2 gives the full variable domain: KAGVTQTPRYLIKTRGQQVTLSCSPISGHRSVSWYQQTPGQGLQFLFEYFSETQRNKGNFPGRFSGRQFSNSRSEMNVSTLELGDSALYLCASSRIQGTNTGELFFGEGSRLTVL.

This CDR3 reads CASSFLSGQGSGKLFF. The DNA for the CDR3 is TGTGCCAGCAGCTTCCTGTCGGGACAGGGGTCGGGAAAACTGTTTTTT. The chain uses TRBV7-9 and TRBJ1-4; 10 positions agree with TRBD1. CDR3 size: 16 residues. V dropped 3 bases and J dropped 10; count of bases not matched to a gene: 11. CDR1 and CDR2 (germline): SEHNR, FQNEAQ (reference sequence).

CDR3 region: CSGIGQGDEKLFF. CDR3 bases: TGCAGTGGTATAGGACAGGGTGATGAAAAACTGTTTTTT. The rearrangement links TRBV20-1 to TRBJ1-4; 8 nucleotides match TRBD1. V shed 7 bases, J shed 6 bases, and the junction held 7 bases outside the gene matches. Germline lookup yields CDR1 DFQATT and CDR2 SNEGSKA (reference sequence). The CDR3 is 13 amino acids.

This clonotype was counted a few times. CDR3 amino acids: CAWSADPPRNIQYF. The CDR3, as DNA: TGTGCCTGGAGCGCAGACCCTCCCAGGAACATTCAGTACTTC. This sequence joins TRBV30 and TRBJ2-4; D gene unclear. The V end was cut by 3 bases, the J end by 7 bases, with 16 bases between. Germline values: CDR1 GTSNPN, CDR2 SVGIG (reference sequence). CDR3 length: 14 residues.

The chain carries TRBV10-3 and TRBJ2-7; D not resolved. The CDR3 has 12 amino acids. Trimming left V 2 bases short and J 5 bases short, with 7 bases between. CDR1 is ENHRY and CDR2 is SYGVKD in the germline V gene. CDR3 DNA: TGTGCCATCAGTGAGGACGTTCACGAGCAGTACTTC. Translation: CAISEDVHEQYF.

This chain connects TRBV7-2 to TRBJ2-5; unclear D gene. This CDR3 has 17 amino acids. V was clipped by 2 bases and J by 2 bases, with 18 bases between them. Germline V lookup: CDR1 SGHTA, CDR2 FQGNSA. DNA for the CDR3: TGTGCCAGCAGCTTACGACCCCGGTCACTAACTCAAGAGACCCAGTACTTC. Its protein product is CASSLRPRSLTQETQYF.

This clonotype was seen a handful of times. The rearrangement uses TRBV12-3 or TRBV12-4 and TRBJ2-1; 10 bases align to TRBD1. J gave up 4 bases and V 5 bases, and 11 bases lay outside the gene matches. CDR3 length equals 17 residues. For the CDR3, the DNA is TGTGCCAGCAGTCACTTCGCGCGGACAGGGGGTTACAATGAGCAGTTCTTC. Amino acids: CASSHFARTGGYNEQFF.

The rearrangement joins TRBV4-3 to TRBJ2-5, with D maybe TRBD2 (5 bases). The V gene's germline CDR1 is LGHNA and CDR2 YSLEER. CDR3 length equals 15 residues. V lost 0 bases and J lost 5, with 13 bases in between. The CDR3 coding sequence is TGCGCCAGCAGCCAAGATCCCCGGTCGGGGGAGACCCAGTACTTC. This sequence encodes CASSQDPRSGETQYF.

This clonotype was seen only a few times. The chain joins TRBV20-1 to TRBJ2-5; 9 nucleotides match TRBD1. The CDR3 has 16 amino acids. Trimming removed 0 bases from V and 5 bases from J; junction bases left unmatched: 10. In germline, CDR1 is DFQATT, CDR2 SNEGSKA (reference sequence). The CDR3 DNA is TGCAGTGCTAGAGACCTCCGGGACAGGGCCTGGGAGACCCAGTACTTC. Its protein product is CSARDLRDRAWETQYF.

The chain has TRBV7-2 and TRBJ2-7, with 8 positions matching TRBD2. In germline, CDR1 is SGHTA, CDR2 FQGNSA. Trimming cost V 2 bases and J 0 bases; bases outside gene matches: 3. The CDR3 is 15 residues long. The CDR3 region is CASSLTSGFSYEQYF. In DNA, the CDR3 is TGTGCCAGCAGCTTAACTAGCGGTTTCTCCTACGAGCAGTACTTC.

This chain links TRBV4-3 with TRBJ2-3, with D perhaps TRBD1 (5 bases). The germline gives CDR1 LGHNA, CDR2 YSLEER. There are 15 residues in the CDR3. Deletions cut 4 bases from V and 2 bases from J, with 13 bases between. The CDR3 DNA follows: TGCGCCAGCAGCCTAACCGCGGACATCACAGATACGCAGTATTTT. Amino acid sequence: CASSLTADITDTQYF.

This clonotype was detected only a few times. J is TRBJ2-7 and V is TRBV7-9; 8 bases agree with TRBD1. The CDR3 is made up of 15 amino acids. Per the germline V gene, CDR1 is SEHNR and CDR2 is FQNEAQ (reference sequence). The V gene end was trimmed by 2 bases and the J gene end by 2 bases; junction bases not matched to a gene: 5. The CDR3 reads CASSLSQGATYEQYF. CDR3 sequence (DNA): TGTGCCAGCAGCTTAAGTCAGGGGGCAACCTACGAGCAGTACTTC. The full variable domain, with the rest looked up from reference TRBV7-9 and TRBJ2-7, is DTGVSQNPRHKITKRGQNVTFRCDPISEHNRLYWYRQTLGQGPEFLTYFQNEAQLEKSRLLSDRFSAERPKGSFSTLEIQRTEQGDSAMYLCASSLSQGATYEQYFGPGTRLTVT.

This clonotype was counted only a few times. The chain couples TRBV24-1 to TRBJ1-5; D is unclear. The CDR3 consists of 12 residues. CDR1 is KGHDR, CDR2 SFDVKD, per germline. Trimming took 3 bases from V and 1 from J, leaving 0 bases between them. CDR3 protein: CATSDSNQPQHF. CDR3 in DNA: TGTGCCACCAGTGATAGCAATCAGCCCCAGCATTTT.

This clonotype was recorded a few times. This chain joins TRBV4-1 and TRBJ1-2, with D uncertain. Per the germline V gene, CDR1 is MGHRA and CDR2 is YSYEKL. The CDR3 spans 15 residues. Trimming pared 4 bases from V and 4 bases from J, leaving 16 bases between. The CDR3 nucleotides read TGCGCCAGCAGCCCTGACGATAAGACCTTCTATGGCTACACCTTC. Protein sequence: CASSPDDKTFYGYTF.

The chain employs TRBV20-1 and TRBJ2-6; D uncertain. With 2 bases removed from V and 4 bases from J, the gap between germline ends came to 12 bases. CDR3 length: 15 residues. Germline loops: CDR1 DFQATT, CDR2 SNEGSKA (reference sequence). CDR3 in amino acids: CSARLPYGGANVLTF. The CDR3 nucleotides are TGCAGTGCTAGACTACCCTACGGAGGGGCCAACGTCCTGACTTTC.

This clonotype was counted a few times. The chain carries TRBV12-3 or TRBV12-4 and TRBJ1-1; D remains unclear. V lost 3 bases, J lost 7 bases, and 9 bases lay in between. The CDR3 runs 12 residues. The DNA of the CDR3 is TGTGCCAGCAGTTTTAGCACCGTTGAAGCTTTCTTT. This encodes CASSFSTVEAFF.

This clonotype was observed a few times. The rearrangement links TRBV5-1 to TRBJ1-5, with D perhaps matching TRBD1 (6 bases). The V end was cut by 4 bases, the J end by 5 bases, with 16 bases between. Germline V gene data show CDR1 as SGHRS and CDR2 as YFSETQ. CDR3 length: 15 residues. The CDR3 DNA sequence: TGCGCCAGCAGCCCGGTCGCGGGGGGCGATCAGCCCCAGCATTTT. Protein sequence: CASSPVAGGDQPQHF.

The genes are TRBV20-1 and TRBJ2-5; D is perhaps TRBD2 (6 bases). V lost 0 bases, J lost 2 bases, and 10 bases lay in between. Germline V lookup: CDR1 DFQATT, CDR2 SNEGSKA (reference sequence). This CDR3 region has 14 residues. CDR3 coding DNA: TGCAGTGCTAGAGATGGGGGGTTTCAAGAGACCCAGTACTTC. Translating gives CSARDGGFQETQYF.

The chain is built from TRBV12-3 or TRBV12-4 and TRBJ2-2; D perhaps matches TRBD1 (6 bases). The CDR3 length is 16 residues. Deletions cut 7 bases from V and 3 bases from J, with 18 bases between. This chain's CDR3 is CASKKTGLGDTGELFF. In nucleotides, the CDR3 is TGTGCCAGCAAAAAAACAGGGCTAGGGGACACCGGGGAGCTGTTTTTT.

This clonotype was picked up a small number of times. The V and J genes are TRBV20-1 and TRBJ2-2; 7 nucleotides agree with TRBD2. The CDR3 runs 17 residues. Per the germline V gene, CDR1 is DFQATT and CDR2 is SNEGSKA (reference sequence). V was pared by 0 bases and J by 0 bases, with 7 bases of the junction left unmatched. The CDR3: CSARDLGRGANTGELFF. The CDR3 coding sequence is TGCAGTGCTAGAGATCTCGGACGGGGGGCGAACACCGGGGAGCTGTTTTTT.

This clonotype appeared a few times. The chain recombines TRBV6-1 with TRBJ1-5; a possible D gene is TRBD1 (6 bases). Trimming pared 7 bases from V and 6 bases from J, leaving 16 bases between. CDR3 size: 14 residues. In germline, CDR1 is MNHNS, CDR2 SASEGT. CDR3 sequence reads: CASKARGQGQPQHF. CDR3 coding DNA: TGTGCCAGCAAAGCTCGGGGGCAGGGTCAGCCCCAGCATTTT.

CDR3 sequence: CSARGLRSTDTQYF. CDR3 sequence (DNA): TGCAGTGCCAGGGGACTTCGCAGCACAGATACGCAGTATTTT. The chain joins TRBV20-1 to TRBJ2-3; TRBD1 or TRBD2 may be the D gene (6 bases each). Between the trimmed V and J ends, which lost 6 bases and 0 bases, there was a span of 13 bases. CDR3 size: 14 residues. CDR1 and CDR2 (germline): DFQATT, SNEGSKA (reference sequence).

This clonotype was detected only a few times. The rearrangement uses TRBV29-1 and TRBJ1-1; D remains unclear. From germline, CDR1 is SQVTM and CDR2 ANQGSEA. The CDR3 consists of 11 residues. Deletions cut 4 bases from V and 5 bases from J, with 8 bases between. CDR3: CSVVSMTEAFF. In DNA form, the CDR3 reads TGCAGCGTTGTAAGTATGACTGAAGCTTTCTTT.